The 15 T cell receptor beta chains below were found in one sample sequenced in a study of control samples from healthy donors and cancer patients. Method: immunoSEQ multiplex PCR; TCRdb's copy keeps in-frame clones and lacks some. Of around 94,000 clones listed, less than 95% are singletons. The specimen sequenced was blood. The receptors stem from a woman aged 18-29 years in good health.

This clone was detected only a few times. This chain connects TRBV19 to TRBJ1-1; D gene ambiguous. Germline V gives CDR1 LNHDA, CDR2 SQIVND (reference sequence). V lost 1 base, J lost 8 bases, and 8 bases lay in between. CDR3 length: 12 amino acids. In DNA, the CDR3 is TGTGCCAGTAGTATAGTGGAGAGAGAAGCTTTCTTT. Translating it yields CASSIVEREAFF.

DNA of the CDR3: TGTGCCACCAGACCGACGGGAGATAATCAGCCCCAGCATTTT. Amino acid sequence: CATRPTGDNQPQHF. The rearrangement uses TRBV24-1 and TRBJ1-5; D not resolved. This CDR3 is built from 14 residues. V was trimmed by 7 bases and J by 4 bases, leaving 13 bases between them. CDR1 KGHDR and CDR2 SFDVKD come from the germline V gene.

This chain connects TRBV19 to TRBJ1-5; D is ambiguous. Germline V gives CDR1 LNHDA, CDR2 SQIVND (reference sequence). CDR3 length equals 13 residues. Trimming removed 8 bases from V and 11 bases from J, with 19 bases in between. The CDR3 region has the DNA TGTGCCAGTGAACCGGGATATGCGGGGTCCCAGCATTTT. Protein sequence: CASEPGYAGSQHF.

This chain links TRBV6-4 with TRBJ2-2; D is perhaps TRBD1 or TRBD2 (5 bases each). Germline CDR1 reads MRHNA; CDR2 reads SNTAGT. CDR3 size: 14 residues. V was clipped by 4 bases and J by 4 bases, with 10 bases between them. CDR3 DNA sequence: TGTGCCAGCAGTGCCTCAGGGACCACCGGGGAGCTGTTTTTT. Its translation is CASSASGTTGELFF.

The CDR3 region has the DNA TGCGCCAGCAGCTTGCGGGGCGGTAATGAAAAACTGTTTTTT. Its translation: CASSLRGGNEKLFF. The chain recombines TRBV5-1 with TRBJ1-4, with a tentative D call TRBD1 (5 bases). Per germline, CDR1 SGHRS and CDR2 YFSETQ. V was shortened by 1 base and J by 4 bases, with 8 bases between the two germline ends. The CDR3 extends over 14 amino acids.

CDR3 DNA sequence: TGTGCCAGCAGTCCCTCCTACGGGGGGAGTGAGACCCAGTACTTC. This gives the protein CASSPSYGGSETQYF. The chain links TRBV6-4 to TRBJ2-5; 7 nucleotides line up with TRBD2. The trim removed 5 bases at V and 5 bases at J, leaving 11 bases unmatched. Germline loops: CDR1 MRHNA, CDR2 SNTAGT. CDR3 length equals 15 residues.

The chain has TRBV5-1 and TRBJ1-4; D gene ambiguous. Germline CDR1 reads SGHRS; CDR2 reads YFSETQ. The CDR3 consists of 13 residues. Trimming removed 8 bases from V and 3 bases from J, with 11 bases in between. DNA of the CDR3: TGCGCCAGTAACCGGGCACCTAATGAAAAACTGTTTTTT. Translating it yields CASNRAPNEKLFF.

CDR3 in amino acids: CASSVGDSTNEKLFF. The CDR3 coding sequence is TGTGCCAGCAGCGTAGGGGATTCAACTAATGAAAAACTGTTTTTT. The J gene is TRBJ1-4, the V gene TRBV9; D remains unclear. The length of the CDR3 is 15 residues. The germline V gene has CDR1 SGDLS and CDR2 YYNGEE. The ends were cut back, 0 bases at V and 0 bases at J, with 6 bases in the middle.

This rearrangement joins TRBV7-2 to TRBJ1-5; D perhaps matches TRBD1 (5 bases). The CDR3 has 14 residues. Trimming pared 5 bases from V and 6 bases from J, leaving 14 bases between. CDR1 is SGHTA and CDR2 is FQGNSA in the germline V gene. The CDR3 sequence: CASSPPGGGQPQHF. The CDR3, as DNA: TGTGCCAGCAGCCCCCCCGGGGGGGGTCAGCCCCAGCATTTT.

The rearrangement joins TRBV7-9 to TRBJ2-7; 8 nucleotides match TRBD2. Trimming cost V 4 bases and J 3 bases; bases outside gene matches: 8. The CDR3 has 15 amino acids. In germline, CDR1 is SEHNR, CDR2 FQNEAQ (reference sequence). Here the CDR3 reads CASSSAGGRIYEQYF. DNA of the CDR3: TGTGCCAGCAGCTCCGCGGGGGGCCGAATCTACGAGCAGTACTTC.

In the case of this clone: An end of the junction does not agree with germline; a read error may underlie this. This specimen includes other DNA sequences encoding the same CDR3. This chain links TRBV7-3 with TRBJ1-1; D is unclear. The CDR3 sequence is 13 residues long. Germline CDR1 SGHTA, CDR2 FQGTGA. CDR3 DNA: TGCGCCAGCAGCCCCCAGGCCCAAGGTGAAGCTTTCTTT. Protein product: CASSPQAQGEAFF.

Concerning this clone: As the CDR3 is not closed by the conserved phenylalanine or tryptophan, this likely results from a read error. The DNA is omitted, as the CDR3 cannot be located on it reliably, and the CDR3 follows TCRdb's listing. CDR3 in amino acids: CASSESYLAGGQV. The chain is built from TRBV10-2 and TRBJ2-3; whether TRBD2, the table's D call, matches the DNA was not checked. From germline, CDR1 is WSHSY and CDR2 SAAADI. The CDR3 spans 13 amino acids, including both terminal residues.

V is TRBV11-2 and J is TRBJ1-2, with 7 nucleotides matching TRBD1. After removal of 6 bases from V and 3 bases from J, the junction contained 7 bases not matched to a gene. The CDR3 is 14 amino acids. Germline CDR1 is SGHAT and CDR2 is FQNNGV. This chain's CDR3 is CASSQTTGDYGYTF. As DNA, the CDR3 is TGTGCCAGCAGTCAAACCACAGGGGACTATGGCTACACCTTC.

The rearrangement joins TRBV3-1 (or the pseudogene TRBV3-2) to TRBJ2-2; D is unclear. Per the germline V gene, CDR1 is LGHDT and CDR2 is YNNKEL (reference sequence). The CDR3 spans 14 residues. Trimming stripped 4 bases from V and 7 bases from J, with 13 bases between. In DNA, the CDR3 is TGTGCCAGCAGCCGTTATGTGGACGGCGGGGAGCTGTTTTTT. Amino acids: CASSRYVDGGELFF.

V gene TRBV28 combines with J gene TRBJ2-7, with D hard to call. With 4 bases removed from V and 3 bases from J, the gap between germline ends came to 7 bases. This CDR3 has 12 amino acids. Per the germline V gene, CDR1 is MDHEN and CDR2 is SYDVKM. CDR3: CASSSPGYEQYF. CDR3 coding DNA: TGTGCCAGCAGTTCCCCCGGCTACGAGCAGTACTTC.